Sequencing of this T cell receptor beta chain was carried out in a study of T cells in Graves' hyperthyroidism and ophthalmopathy. RNA transcripts provided the source from which TCR beta CDR3 regions were amplified. Carried out on the TCR CDR3, a first-round RT-PCR used the HTBI primer set. TCRdb ran MiXCR on the multiplex PCR reads and lists one entry per CDR3 protein. The sample lists under 350,000 distinct CDR3 sequences, around 13% occurring once. At least ten counts were recorded for this clonotype. Looked up from germline, CDR1 is MGHDK and CDR2 is SYGVNS. The CDR3 has 17 amino acids. V dropped 0 bases and J dropped 0 bases, with 14 bases sitting between them.

The rearrangement uses TRBV25-1 and TRBJ1-2; no clear D gene. The source material was blood. The clonotype originates from a middle-aged woman with Graves' ophthalmopathy. This chain's CDR3 is CASSEYGGLGSNYGYTF. In DNA form, the CDR3 reads TGTGCCAGCAGTGAATATGGAGGGCTAGGCTCTAACTATGGCTACACCTTC.